Listed below are T cell receptor beta chains from one sample, sequenced in a study of T cell responses to AZD1222 COVID-19 vaccine. Here immunoSEQ multiplex PCR was the method, and the copy in TCRdb shows in-frame clones only, minus some. The sample lists roughly 110,000 clones, roughly nine tenths seen once, with 4.5% in the top ten. The sample in question was peripheral blood, obtained on day 0 of AZD1222 vaccination. The receptors stem from an adult in good health. Each CDR3 is given with its conserved first and last residue. A D gene is named only where the DNA matches it firmly. Rows give clone size only sometimes, using once, few, many, or a class for an expanded clone.

v_call	d_call	clone_size	j_call	cdr3_aa	cdr3_nt
TRBV5-1	TRBD1	NA	TRBJ2-7	CASSNNRDRGLSYEQYF	TGCGCCAGCAGCAACAACCGGGACAGGGGACTCTCCTACGAGCAGTACTTC
TRBV11-2	NA	NA	TRBJ2-7	CASSLGHSGSLEQYF	TGTGCCAGCAGCTTAGGACACAGCGGATCTCTCGAGCAGTACTTC
TRBV4-3	NA	NA	TRBJ1-2	CASSQVGANYGYTF	TGCGCCAGCAGCCAAGTCGGGGCCAACTATGGCTACACCTTC
TRBV18	TRBD1	once	TRBJ2-7	CASSPGQAGLYEQYF	TGTGCCAGCTCACCAGGACAGGCCGGGCTCTACGAGCAGTACTTC
TRBV27	NA	NA	TRBJ1-5	CASSSIPNQPQHF	TGTGCCAGCAGTTCGATCCCAAATCAGCCCCAGCATTTT
TRBV12-5	NA	NA	TRBJ1-1	CASGLAGLREAFF	TGTGCTAGTGGTTTGGCTGGGCTCCGTGAAGCTTTCTTT
TRBV4-3	NA	NA	TRBJ1-4	CASSQDFRELFF	TGCGCCAGCAGCCAAGATTTCAGGGAACTGTTTTTT
TRBV3-1/TRBV3-2	NA	NA	TRBJ2-1	CASSQGPASPEQFF	TGTGCCAGCAGCCAAGGGCCCGCTAGCCCCGAGCAGTTCTTC
TRBV9	NA	NA	TRBJ1-3	CASSVGRLTGNTIYF	TGTGCCAGCAGCGTAGGAAGGTTGACTGGAAACACCATATATTTT
TRBV5-4	NA	NA	TRBJ1-4	CASSLLNQGLEKLFF	TGTGCCAGCAGCTTGTTAAACCAGGGTCTTGAAAAACTGTTTTTT
TRBV30	TRBD1	NA	TRBJ1-4	CAWSTGVLNEKLFF	TGTGCCTGGAGTACAGGGGTCCTCAATGAAAAACTGTTTTTT
TRBV11-2	TRBD1	NA	TRBJ2-5	CASSFRDRGLLETQYF	TGTGCCAGCAGCTTCCGGGACAGGGGGCTTCTGGAGACCCAGTACTTC
TRBV27	NA	NA	TRBJ1-4	CASSLLPGQPDEKLFF	TGTGCCAGCAGCCTCCTGCCGGGCCAACCGGATGAAAAACTGTTTTTT
TRBV7-8	NA	NA	TRBJ1-2	CASSKRQAADGYTF	TGTGCCAGCAGCAAGCGACAGGCGGCCGATGGCTACACCTTC
TRBV5-5	NA	NA	TRBJ1-3	CASNRGSSWGNTIYF	TGTGCCAGCAACCGGGGTTCCTCGTGGGGAAACACCATATATTTT
TRBV30	NA	NA	TRBJ1-5	CAWSKERTAIGSNQPQHF	TGTGCCTGGAGCAAAGAACGGACGGCTATTGGGAGCAATCAGCCCCAGCATTTT
TRBV5-4	NA	once	TRBJ2-3	CASSLDRSTDTQYF	TGTGCCAGCAGCTTGGACAGGAGCACAGATACGCAGTATTTT
TRBV5-1	NA	NA	TRBJ1-1	CASSPRVNTEAFF	TGCGCCAGCAGCCCTCGGGTGAACACTGAAGCTTTCTTT
TRBV12-5	NA	NA	TRBJ2-3	CASGLGGAGTDTQYF	TGTGCTAGTGGTTTGGGCGGGGCAGGCACAGATACGCAGTATTTT